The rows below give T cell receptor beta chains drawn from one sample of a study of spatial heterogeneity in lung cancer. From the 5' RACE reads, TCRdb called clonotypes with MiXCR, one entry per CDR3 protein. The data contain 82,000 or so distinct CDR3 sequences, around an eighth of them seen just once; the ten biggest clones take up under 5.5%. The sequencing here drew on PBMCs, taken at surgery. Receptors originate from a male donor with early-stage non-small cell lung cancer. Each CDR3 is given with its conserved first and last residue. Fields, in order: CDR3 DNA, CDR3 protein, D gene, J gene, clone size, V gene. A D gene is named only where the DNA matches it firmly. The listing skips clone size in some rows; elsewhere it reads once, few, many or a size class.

cdr3_nt: TGTGCCAGCAGTCCCGCCCCAGGGTATGGCTACACCTTC
cdr3_aa: CASSPAPGYGYTF
d_call: -
j_call: TRBJ1-2
clone_size: many
v_call: TRBV12-3/TRBV12-4

cdr3_nt: TGTGCCAGCAGCATTCTATCGGGACGGACTTACGAGCAGTACTTC
cdr3_aa: CASSILSGRTYEQYF
d_call: -
j_call: TRBJ2-7
clone_size: few
v_call: TRBV7-2

cdr3_nt: TGTGCCAGCAGCCAAGACAGAGTAGCGGGGTGGAAGTACTTC
cdr3_aa: CASSQDRVAGWKYF
d_call: TRBD2
j_call: TRBJ2-5
clone_size: many
v_call: TRBV3-1

cdr3_nt: TGTGCCATCAGCTTAGCGGGAGGGCCCCAAGAGACCCAGTACTTC
cdr3_aa: CAISLAGGPQETQYF
d_call: TRBD2
j_call: TRBJ2-5
clone_size: many
v_call: TRBV10-3

cdr3_nt: TGTGCCAGCAGCTCCCTGGCGGGCACAGATACGCAGTATTTT
cdr3_aa: CASSSLAGTDTQYF
d_call: -
j_call: TRBJ2-3
clone_size: many
v_call: TRBV7-3

cdr3_nt: TGTGCCAGCAAAAAGGGACTAGCGGCTTCCTACAATGAGCAGTTCTTC
cdr3_aa: CASKKGLAASYNEQFF
d_call: TRBD2
j_call: TRBJ2-1
clone_size: few
v_call: TRBV7-2

cdr3_nt: TGTGCCATCAGTGATGGACAGCATAGCAATCAGCCCCAGCATTTT
cdr3_aa: CAISDGQHSNQPQHF
d_call: -
j_call: TRBJ1-5
clone_size: -
v_call: TRBV10-3

cdr3_nt: TGTGCCAGCAGGCGGGTAGCGAACACTGAAGCTTTCTTT
cdr3_aa: CASRRVANTEAFF
d_call: -
j_call: TRBJ1-1
clone_size: many
v_call: TRBV27

cdr3_nt: TGTGCCAGCAGTGACTGGGCAGGGGGCATGAACACTGAAGCTTTCTTT
cdr3_aa: CASSDWAGGMNTEAFF
d_call: TRBD1
j_call: TRBJ1-1
clone_size: -
v_call: TRBV6-6

cdr3_nt: TGTGCCAGCAGTAAAGGGATAACGGGGTTTCAGCCCCAGCATTTT
cdr3_aa: CASSKGITGFQPQHF
d_call: -
j_call: TRBJ1-5
clone_size: -
v_call: TRBV2

cdr3_nt: TGTGCCATCAGTGAGTACAGGGGGACTGAAGCTTTCTTT
cdr3_aa: CAISEYRGTEAFF
d_call: TRBD1
j_call: TRBJ1-1
clone_size: few
v_call: TRBV10-3